This is a list of T cell receptor beta chains from one sample in a study of cytomegalovirus exposure and HLA in healthy donors. TCRdb's table, derived via immunoSEQ multiplex PCR, lists solely in-frame clones and lacks some. This sample has 100,000 to 150,000 clones; approximately 89% occur once, and the top ten carry approximately 3.5%. The sample consisted of PBMCs. These receptors all come from a man aged 25 to 45 in good health and CMV-seronegative. Each CDR3 is given with its conserved first and last residue. Fields, in order: CDR3 DNA, CDR3 protein, D gene, J gene, V gene, clone size. D genes are given only for firm matches. Some rows mark clone size as missing; the rest say once, few, many or name a class of expanded clone.

TGCAGCGTTACACAGGACTCCTACGAGCAGTACTTC,CSVTQDSYEQYF,-,TRBJ2-7,TRBV29-1,-
TGTGCTAGTGGTTTGGTAGGTGGACGTAGCGGGGGAACCACCGGGGAGCTGTTTTTT,CASGLVGGRSGGTTGELFF,TRBD2,TRBJ2-2,TRBV12-5,-
TGTGCCAGCAGGCCGATTGGGACTTCGACGACTCCCTACGAGCAGTACTTC,CASRPIGTSTTPYEQYF,-,TRBJ2-7,TRBV28,-
TGTGCCAGCAGCCGCCGGGACAGGGAGTCTTATACGCAGTATTTT,CASSRRDRESYTQYF,TRBD1,TRBJ2-3,TRBV5-4,-
TGTGCCAGCAAAAGGGGTGAAGCTTTCTTT,CASKRGEAFF,-,TRBJ1-1,TRBV28,-
TGTGCCAGCAGCTTAGGACAGGGCCGCGACGAGCAGTACTTC,CASSLGQGRDEQYF,TRBD1,TRBJ2-7,TRBV7-9,once
TGTGCCAGCAGTCCCGGACAGGCCGGTTATGGCTACACCTTC,CASSPGQAGYGYTF,TRBD1,TRBJ1-2,TRBV2,few
TGTGCCAGCAGCATACAGGGTGCGGAGACCCAGTACTTC,CASSIQGAETQYF,-,TRBJ2-5,TRBV7-3,-
TGTGCCAGCAGTCTACGACTCACAGATACGCAGTATTTT,CASSLRLTDTQYF,-,TRBJ2-3,TRBV27,-
TGTGCCAGCAGTTTAGGCGACAGGGATGATCAGCCCCAGCATTTT,CASSLGDRDDQPQHF,TRBD1,TRBJ1-5,TRBV28,-
TGTGCCAGCAGCTTAGGCCCAGGGGGCCCTGGGGCCAACGTCCTGACTTTC,CASSLGPGGPGANVLTF,TRBD1,TRBJ2-6,TRBV7-6,-
TGTGCCAGCAGCCAGGGGCCGAGGACAGGCCGCCGCTTC,CASSQGPRTGRRF,TRBD1,TRBJ1-2,TRBV14,once
TGTGCCAGCCCGCATTTATCTGGCTCAACCTCCCCAGATACGCAGTATTTT,CASPHLSGSTSPDTQYF,-,TRBJ2-3,TRBV2,-
TGTGCCAGCAGTGAACAGGGTGGGACTGAAGCTTTCTTT,CASSEQGGTEAFF,-,TRBJ1-1,TRBV6-4,-
TGTGCCAGCAGCTTACCCTTGAGGATTGGAAACACCATATATTTT,CASSLPLRIGNTIYF,-,TRBJ1-3,TRBV7-9,-
TGTGCCAGCAGCCAGATAAGTCCCCCTTACGAGCAGTACTTC,CASSQISPPYEQYF,-,TRBJ2-7,TRBV5-6,-
TGTGCCAGCAGTCTAACCCCCGGGACAGCCTACAATGAGCAGTTCTTC,CASSLTPGTAYNEQFF,TRBD1,TRBJ2-1,TRBV27,-
TGTGCCAGCAGCCAAAGACAGTACAATCAGCCCCAGCATTTT,CASSQRQYNQPQHF,-,TRBJ1-5,TRBV7-8,-
TGTGCCAGCGGATCCTTGCAACAGGGTAATCAGCCCCAGCATTTT,CASGSLQQGNQPQHF,-,TRBJ1-5,TRBV27,-
TGTGCCAGCAGCTTTAGGGGTGGGGAGACCCAGTACTTC,CASSFRGGETQYF,-,TRBJ2-5,TRBV7-9,-
TGTGCCAGCAGCTTAGGGGCCTTGAGCAATCAGCCCCAGCATTTT,CASSLGALSNQPQHF,-,TRBJ1-5,TRBV11-2,-
TGTGCCAGCAGCGTAGCCCCGACAGGCCCCCTCTACGAGCAGTACTTC,CASSVAPTGPLYEQYF,-,TRBJ2-7,TRBV9,once
TGTGCCAGCAGTTTATCGTCGGGGTTCGCGAACACCGGGGAGCTGTTTTTT,CASSLSSGFANTGELFF,-,TRBJ2-2,TRBV27,-
TGCGCCAGCAGCCTGGACAGGAGCACCTATGGCTACACCTTC,CASSLDRSTYGYTF,TRBD1,TRBJ1-2,TRBV5-1,-
TGTGCCAGCAGGGGGGGACAGATTAACTATGGCTACACCTTC,CASRGGQINYGYTF,TRBD1,TRBJ1-2,TRBV6-1,-
TGTGCCAGTAGTTGGGGCAGGTCCTACGAGCAGTACTTC,CASSWGRSYEQYF,-,TRBJ2-7,TRBV19,-
TGCAGCGTCCCCGGGACAGGGGGAGGAAGACCCTATGGCTACACCTTC,CSVPGTGGGRPYGYTF,TRBD1,TRBJ1-2,TRBV29-1,-
TGTGCCAGCAGAGACAGCTCTTATAACTATGGCTACACCTTC,CASRDSSYNYGYTF,-,TRBJ1-2,TRBV6-5,-
TGTGCCATCAGCGTGCCGGGGAACACTGAAGCTTTCTTT,CAISVPGNTEAFF,-,TRBJ1-1,TRBV10-3,-
TGTGCCAGCAGCCAAGTCTTGACAGCCACTAACTATGGCTACACCTTC,CASSQVLTATNYGYTF,-,TRBJ1-2,TRBV4-2,-
TGCGCCAGCAGCCTCGCAGGGCTCTCTGGGGCCAACGTCCTGACTTTC,CASSLAGLSGANVLTF,-,TRBJ2-6,TRBV5-1,-
TGTGCCAGCAGGCCGGGACTCATCAATCAGCCCCAGCATTTT,CASRPGLINQPQHF,-,TRBJ1-5,TRBV27,-
TGTGCCAGCAGCATCAGGGGCACTGAAGCTTTCTTT,CASSIRGTEAFF,-,TRBJ1-1,TRBV5-6,few
TGTGCCAGCTCACCACCGTTTGGGACAGGGCATCAAGAGACCCAGTACTTC,CASSPPFGTGHQETQYF,TRBD1,TRBJ2-5,TRBV18,-
TGCGCCAGCAGCCAAATTACTAGCAAAAGCTCCTACGAGCAGTACTTC,CASSQITSKSSYEQYF,-,TRBJ2-7,TRBV4-1,-
TGTGCCAGCAGTAATAAAGACACCTACGAGCAGTACTTC,CASSNKDTYEQYF,-,TRBJ2-7,TRBV5-4,-
TGTGCCAGCAGCTTAGCGCGGGACACCGGGGAGCTGTTTTTT,CASSLARDTGELFF,-,TRBJ2-2,TRBV7-6,once
TGCGCCAGCAGTGAAACAGGATCCTATGGCTACACCTTC,CASSETGSYGYTF,-,TRBJ1-2,TRBV10-2,-
TGTGCCAGCAGGCGCACAGTGAACACTGAAGCTTTCTTT,CASRRTVNTEAFF,-,TRBJ1-1,TRBV25-1,-
TGTGCCAGCAGCTTATGGGGGACAGGACCCACTTACGAGCAGTACTTC,CASSLWGTGPTYEQYF,TRBD1,TRBJ2-7,TRBV7-9,-
TGTGCCAGCAGCTCGTTTAGCTCCTACGAGCAGTACTTC,CASSSFSSYEQYF,-,TRBJ2-7,TRBV5-5,-
TGTGCCAGCAGACTGGGACAGGGGACCCATCCGGTGAAAGATACGCAGTATTTT,CASRLGQGTHPVKDTQYF,TRBD1,TRBJ2-3,TRBV5-6,-
TGTGCCAGCAGCGCGACAGGGGAGGTACAGCCCCAGCATTTT,CASSATGEVQPQHF,TRBD1,TRBJ1-5,TRBV2,-
TGCGCCAGCAGCTTGGACAGGTCCACAGATACGCAGTATTTT,CASSLDRSTDTQYF,-,TRBJ2-3,TRBV5-1,-
TGTGCCAGCAGCGGAGGCCTACTAGCGGGGGGCCTCCATATCTCTAGCACAGATACGCAGTATTTT,CASSGGLLAGGLHISSTDTQYF,TRBD2,TRBJ2-3,TRBV9,-
TGTGCCAGCAGCTGGGACAGGAGTAACTATGGCTACACCTTC,CASSWDRSNYGYTF,TRBD1,TRBJ1-2,TRBV5-6,-
TGTGCCAGCAGCTTGGTCGGGACAGACAATGAGCAGTTCTTC,CASSLVGTDNEQFF,TRBD1,TRBJ2-1,TRBV5-5,-
TGCGCCAGCAGCTACGGACAGGTCACCGGGGAGCTGTTTTTT,CASSYGQVTGELFF,TRBD1,TRBJ2-2,TRBV5-1,-
TGCGCCAGCAGCCAGCGGACTTTACAAGAGACCCAGTACTTC,CASSQRTLQETQYF,-,TRBJ2-5,TRBV4-3,once
TGTGCCAGTAGACCGGGACAGCTTATCTATAATTCACCCCTCCACTTT,CASRPGQLIYNSPLHF,TRBD1,TRBJ1-6,TRBV19,-
TGTGCCCTAGGGGAAGGGTTGGGGCAGTACTTC,CALGEGLGQYF,-,TRBJ2-7,TRBV28,-
TGTGCCAGCAGCTTACGGCGGGCAGATACGCAGTATTTT,CASSLRRADTQYF,-,TRBJ2-3,TRBV7-3,-
TGCGCCAGCAGCCAAATGCCCCGGCGAGGGACCCAGTACTTC,CASSQMPRRGTQYF,-,TRBJ2-5,TRBV4-1,-